This T cell receptor beta chain was found in a study of cytomegalovirus exposure and HLA in healthy donors. Regarding the study as a whole: Analyzed later, association rates of TCRs varied across HLA loci, with DRB1 most and HLA-C fewest.

Both 60 Vbeta primers and 13 Jbeta primers went into the PCR. In the study's own analysis: There were about 86 million unique TCR beta chains by a later count, and about 11 million of them were shared. Sequencing used immunoSEQ multiplex PCR; TCRdb keeps in-frame clones, though not all of them. D and trimming were read from the DNA, whereas the V and J calls and clone size are those reported in that table. The sample carries around 170,000 clones, 80% recorded once. About this clone: Antigen: not known.

Trimming stripped 7 bases from V and 4 bases from J, with 11 bases between. Looked up from germline, CDR1 is MDHEN and CDR2 is SYDVKM. The CDR3 extends over 13 amino acids. Donors had nominal health at sampling but likely had unrecorded immune exposures. This sequence originates from a woman between 45 and 65 years old in good health and CMV-seropositive. This sequence joins TRBV28 and TRBJ1-3, with D maybe TRBD1 (5 bases). The sequencing sample was made of PBMCs. CDR3 bases: TGTGCCAGCACCCAATCAGGGGGAAACACCATATATTTT. Encoded protein: CASTQSGGNTIYF.